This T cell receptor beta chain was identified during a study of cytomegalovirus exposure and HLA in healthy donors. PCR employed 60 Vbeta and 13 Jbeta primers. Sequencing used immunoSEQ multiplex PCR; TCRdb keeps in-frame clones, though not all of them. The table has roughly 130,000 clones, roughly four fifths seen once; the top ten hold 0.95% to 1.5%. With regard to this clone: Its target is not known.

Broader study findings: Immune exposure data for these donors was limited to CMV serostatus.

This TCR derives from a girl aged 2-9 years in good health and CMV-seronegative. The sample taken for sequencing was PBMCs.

The CDR3 DNA follows: TGTGCCAGTAGTAGACCGGGACTAGGTACAGATACGCAGTATTTT. As protein: CASSRPGLGTDTQYF. This chain connects TRBV19 to TRBJ2-3; 8 bases fit TRBD2. Germline V gene data show CDR1 as LNHDA and CDR2 as SQIVND (reference sequence). This CDR3 contains 15 residues. Losses at the gene ends were 4 bases for V and 3 bases for J; bases not matched to a gene: 6.